This T cell receptor beta chain comes out of a study of blood T cells in healthy people across ages. Trimming took off 8 bases at V and 0 bases at J, with 13 bases between the two ends. The CDR3 has 15 residues. Study-wide findings and caveats: Long-lived donors carried more naive CD4+ cells and greater diversity than aged donors. Calculation of diversity from one million T cells yielded estimates considered to be underestimates.

A word on this clonotype: Its cognate antigen is unknown.

Through a sample-barcoded 5' primer and a J-beta primer mix, a second PCR was run for about 7 to 12 cycles. The authors tagged each cDNA molecule using a template-switch adaptor with 12 random nucleotides. TCRdb fed the 5' RACE reads into MiXCR, producing one record per CDR3 protein. Here the sample spans 710,000 or so distinct CDR3 sequences, 20% to 25% being singletons. The sequencing input was blood. The sequence was collected from a man in his 70s in good health. The chain carries TRBV12-3 or TRBV12-4 and TRBJ2-2; D unresolved. CDR3 sequence: CASRRRLSNTGELFF. The CDR3 DNA follows: TGTGCCAGCCGAAGGCGGCTTTCGAACACCGGGGAGCTGTTTTTT.